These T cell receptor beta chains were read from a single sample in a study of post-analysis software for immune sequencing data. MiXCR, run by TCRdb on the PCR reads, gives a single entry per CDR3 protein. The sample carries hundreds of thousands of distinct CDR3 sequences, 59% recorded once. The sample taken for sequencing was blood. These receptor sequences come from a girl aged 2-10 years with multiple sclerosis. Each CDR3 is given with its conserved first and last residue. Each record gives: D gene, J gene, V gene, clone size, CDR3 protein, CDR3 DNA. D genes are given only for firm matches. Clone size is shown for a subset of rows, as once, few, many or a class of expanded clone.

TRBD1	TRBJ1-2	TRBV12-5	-	CASGGDRFGVSGYTF	TGTGCTAGTGGTGGGGACAGATTCGGCGTCTCTGGCTACACCTTC
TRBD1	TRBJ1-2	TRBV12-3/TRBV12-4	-	CASSFDRGNYGYTF	TGTGCCAGCAGTTTCGACAGGGGTAACTATGGCTACACCTTC
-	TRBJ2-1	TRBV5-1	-	CASSLGGLGSNEQFF	TGCGCCAGCAGCTTGGGGGGGCTCGGTAGCAATGAGCAGTTCTTC
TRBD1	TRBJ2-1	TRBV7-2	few	CASSRSTTGENEQFF	TGTGCCAGCAGCCGTTCCACGACAGGGGAGAATGAGCAGTTCTTC
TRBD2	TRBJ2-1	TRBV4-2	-	CASSFSGKRGVNEQFF	TGTGCCAGCAGCTTTAGCGGCAAGCGGGGGGTAAATGAGCAGTTCTTC
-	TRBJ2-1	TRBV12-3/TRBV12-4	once	CASRSLVVSYNEQFF	TGTGCCAGCAGATCCCTAGTCGTCTCCTACAATGAGCAGTTCTTC
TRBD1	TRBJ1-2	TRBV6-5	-	CASLRKGADGYTF	TGTGCCAGCCTAAGGAAGGGGGCAGATGGCTACACCTTC
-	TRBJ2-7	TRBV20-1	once	CSARDRRGLYEQYF	TGCAGTGCTAGAGATCGGCGGGGTCTCTACGAGCAGTACTTC
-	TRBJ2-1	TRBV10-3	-	CAISGQSNEQFF	TGTGCCATCAGTGGTCAAAGCAATGAGCAGTTCTTC
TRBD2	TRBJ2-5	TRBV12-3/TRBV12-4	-	CASRLAGVETQYF	TGTGCCAGCAGACTAGCGGGAGTAGAGACCCAGTACTTC
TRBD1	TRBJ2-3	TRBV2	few	CASSPDRGSDTQYF	TGTGCCAGCAGTCCGGACAGGGGGTCAGATACGCAGTATTTT
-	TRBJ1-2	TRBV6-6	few	CASSYQDSGGYTF	TGTGCCAGCAGTTACCAGGACTCGGGAGGCTACACCTTC
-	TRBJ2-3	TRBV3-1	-	CASSHHRDYTDTQYF	TGTGCCAGCAGCCACCACAGGGATTACACAGATACGCAGTATTTT
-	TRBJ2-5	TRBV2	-	CASSERLRGTQYF	TGTGCCAGCAGTGAGAGGCTACGGGGGACCCAGTACTTC
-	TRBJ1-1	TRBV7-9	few	CASRNQGSGTEAFF	TGTGCCAGCAGGAATCAGGGTTCTGGCACTGAAGCTTTCTTT
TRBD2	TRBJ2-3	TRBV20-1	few	CSAMGLAGFTDTQYF	TGCAGTGCTATGGGACTAGCGGGTTTCACAGATACGCAGTATTTT
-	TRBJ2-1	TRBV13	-	CASSSRPFGDEQFF	TGTGCCAGCAGCTCAAGACCCTTCGGAGATGAGCAGTTCTTC
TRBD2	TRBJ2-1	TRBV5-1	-	CASSLEMGTSSYNEQFF	TGCGCCAGCAGCTTGGAAATGGGGACTAGCTCCTACAATGAGCAGTTTTTC
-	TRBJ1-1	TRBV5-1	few	CASSSQEQRTEAFF	TGCGCCAGCAGCTCACAGGAGCAGCGCACTGAAGCTTTCTTT
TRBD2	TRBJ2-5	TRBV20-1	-	CSASAGTKVPEQYF	TGCAGTGCTAGTGCGGGGACTAAGGTCCCGGAGCAGTACTTC
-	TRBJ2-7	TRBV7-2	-	CASSLGEQVTYEQYF	TGTGCCAGCAGCCTCGGGGAACAGGTAACCTACGAGCAGTACTTC
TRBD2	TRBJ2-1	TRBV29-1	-	CSVVVAGGSGDEQFF	TGCAGCGTTGTCGTAGCGGGAGGGTCCGGTGATGAGCAGTTCTTC
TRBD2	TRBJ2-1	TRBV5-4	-	CASSPVGGRGNEQFF	TGTGCCAGCAGCCCCGTGGGGGGGAGGGGAAATGAGCAGTTCTTC
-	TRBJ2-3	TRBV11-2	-	CASSRPAGPYTDTQYF	TGTGCCAGCAGCCGACCAGCAGGGCCCTACACAGATACGCAGTATTTT
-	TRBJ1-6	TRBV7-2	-	CASSLVGTDLNSPLHF	TGTGCCAGCAGCTTAGTAGGAACAGACCTTAATTCACCCCTCCACTTT
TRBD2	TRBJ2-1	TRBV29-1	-	CSVQRELGNEQFF	TGCAGCGTTCAGCGGGAGTTGGGAAATGAGCAGTTCTTC
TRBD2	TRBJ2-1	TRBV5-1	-	CASRQRGPSYNEQFF	TGCGCCAGCAGACAGCGGGGGCCCTCCTACAATGAGCAGTTCTTC
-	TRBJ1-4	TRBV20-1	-	CSALDGADEKLFF	TGCAGTGCCCTGGACGGGGCAGACGAAAAACTGTTTTTT
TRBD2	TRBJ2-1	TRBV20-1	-	CSAIGTSRVNEQFF	TGCAGTGCTATAGGGACTAGCAGAGTGAATGAGCAGTTCTTC
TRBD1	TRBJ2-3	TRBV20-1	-	CSARAGQGSPDTQYF	TGCAGTGCTAGAGCGGGACAGGGGTCGCCAGATACGCAGTATTTT
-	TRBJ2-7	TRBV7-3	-	CASSFGSDYEQYF	TGTGCCAGCAGCTTCGGGTCAGACTACGAGCAGTACTTC
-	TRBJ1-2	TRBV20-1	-	CSASYVPYGYTF	TGCAGTGCTTCTTATGTCCCCTATGGCTACACCTTC
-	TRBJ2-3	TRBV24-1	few	CATSDPTTGTDTQYF	TGTGCCACCAGTGATCCAACAACAGGGACAGATACGCAGTATTTT
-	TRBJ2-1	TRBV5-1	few	CASSLGPPLNEQFF	TGCGCCAGCAGCTTGGGGCCCCCTCTCAATGAGCAGTTCTTC
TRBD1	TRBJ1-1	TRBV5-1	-	CASSPQTGGATEAFF	TGCGCCAGCAGTCCGCAGACAGGGGGTGCCACTGAAGCTTTCTTT
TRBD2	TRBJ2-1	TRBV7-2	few	CASSKLAGVAEQFF	TGTGCCAGCAGCAAACTAGCGGGAGTAGCTGAGCAGTTCTTC
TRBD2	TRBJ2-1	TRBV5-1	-	CASSWGLAGEEQFF	TGCGCCAGCAGCTGGGGACTAGCGGGGGAGGAGCAGTTCTTC
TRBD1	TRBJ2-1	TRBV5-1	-	CASSVGQTYYNEQFF	TGCGCCAGCAGCGTGGGACAGACTTATTACAATGAGCAGTTCTTC
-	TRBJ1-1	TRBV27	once	CASYGRQNTEAFF	TGTGCCAGCTACGGACGGCAGAACACTGAAGCTTTCTTT
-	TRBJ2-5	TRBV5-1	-	CASSSSFNSQETQYF	TGCGCCAGCAGCTCTTCGTTTAATAGCCAAGAGACCCAGTACTTC
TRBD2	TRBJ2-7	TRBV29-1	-	CSVEDQTSGRAPGEQYF	TGCAGCGTTGAAGATCAGACTAGCGGGAGGGCCCCTGGCGAGCAGTACTTC
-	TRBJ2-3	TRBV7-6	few	CASSLGEGTDTQYF	TGTGCCAGCAGCTTAGGTGAGGGCACAGATACGCAGTATTTT
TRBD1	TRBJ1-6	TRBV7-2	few	CASSPWDSPNSPLHF	TGTGCCAGCAGCCCGTGGGACAGCCCTAATTCACCCCTCCACTTT
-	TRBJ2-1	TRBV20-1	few	CSARFQPRPQVQFF	TGCAGTGCTAGATTTCAGCCCCGACCCCAGGTGCAGTTCTTC
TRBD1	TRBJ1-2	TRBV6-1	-	CASMRGRDYGYTF	TGTGCCAGCATGAGGGGGCGCGACTATGGCTACACCTTC
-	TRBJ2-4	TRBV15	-	CATERSTGIQYF	TGTGCCACCGAACGGTCCACCGGCATTCAGTACTTC
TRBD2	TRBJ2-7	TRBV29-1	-	CSVVLNLGLAGVAEQYF	TGCAGCGTTGTTTTAAATCTCGGGCTAGCGGGAGTAGCCGAGCAGTACTTC
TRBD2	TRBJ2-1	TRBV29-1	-	CSVVGTSTGIEQFF	TGCAGCGTTGTCGGGACTAGCACGGGGATTGAGCAGTTCTTC
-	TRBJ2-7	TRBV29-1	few	CSVEHGLEQYF	TGCAGCGTTGAACACGGGCTCGAGCAGTACTTC
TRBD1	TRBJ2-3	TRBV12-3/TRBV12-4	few	CASSLTGGGTTKTDTQYF	TGTGCCAGCAGCTTGACAGGGGGTGGCACCACGAAGACAGATACGCAGTATTTT
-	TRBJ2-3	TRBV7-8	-	CASSLWWEADTDTQYF	TGTGCCAGCAGCTTATGGTGGGAGGCGGACACAGATACGCAGTATTTT
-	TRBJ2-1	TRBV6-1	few	CASSESGDEQFF	TGTGCCAGCAGTGAATCCGGGGATGAGCAGTTCTTC
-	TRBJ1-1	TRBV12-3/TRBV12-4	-	CASSYGDLSNTEAFF	TGTGCCAGCAGTTACGGGGACTTATCGAACACTGAAGCTTTCTTT
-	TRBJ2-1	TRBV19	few	CASSIPGSSYNEQFF	TGTGCCAGTAGTATACCGGGAAGCTCCTACAATGAGCAGTTCTTC
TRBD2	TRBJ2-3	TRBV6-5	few	CASSSRTSGSADTQYF	TGTGCCAGCAGCTCTCGTACTAGCGGGAGCGCAGATACGCAGTATTTT
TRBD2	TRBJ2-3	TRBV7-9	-	CASRRTSGPSTDTQYF	TGTGCCAGCAGGCGGACTAGCGGTCCCAGCACAGATACGCAGTATTTT
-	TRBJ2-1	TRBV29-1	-	CSVVPRGVSLGIFNEQFF	TGCAGCGTTGTCCCTCGTGGTGTGTCCCTAGGAATTTTCAATGAGCAGTTCTTC